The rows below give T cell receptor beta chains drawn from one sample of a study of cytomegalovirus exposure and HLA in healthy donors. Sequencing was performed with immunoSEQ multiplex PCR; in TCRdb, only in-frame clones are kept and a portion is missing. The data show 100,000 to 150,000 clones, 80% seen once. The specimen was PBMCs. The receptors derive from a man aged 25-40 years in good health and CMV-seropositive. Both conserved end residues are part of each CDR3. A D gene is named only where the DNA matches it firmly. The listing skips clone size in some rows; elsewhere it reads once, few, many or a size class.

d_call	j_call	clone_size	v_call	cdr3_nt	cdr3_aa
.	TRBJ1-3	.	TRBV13	TGTGCCAGCAGCAGCAGGGGCTCTGGAAACACCATATATTTT	CASSSRGSGNTIYF
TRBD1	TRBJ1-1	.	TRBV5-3	TGTGCCAGAAGCAACCGAAAAGAGGAGAACAGGGGGCACATGAACACTGAAGCTTTCTTT	CARSNRKEENRGHMNTEAFF
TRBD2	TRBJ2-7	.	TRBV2	TGTGCCAAAGGGACTAGCGGGGGGGCTTACGAGCAGTACTTC	CAKGTSGGAYEQYF
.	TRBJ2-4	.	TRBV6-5	TGTGCCAGCACCGCCAAAGGGGGGGGAAACATTCAGTACTTC	CASTAKGGGNIQYF
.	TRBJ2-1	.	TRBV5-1	TGCGCCAGCAGGTTGGACCCCAGCTCCTACAATGAGCAGTTCTTC	CASRLDPSSYNEQFF
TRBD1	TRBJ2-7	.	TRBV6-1	TGTGCCAGCAGTGAAATAGGGCTGGGACAGAGCTCCTACGAGCAGTACTTC	CASSEIGLGQSSYEQYF
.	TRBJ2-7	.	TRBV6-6	TGTGCCAGCAGCCTAGAAGGGAGCTCCTACGAGCAGTACTTC	CASSLEGSSYEQYF
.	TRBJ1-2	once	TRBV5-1	TGCGCCAGCAGCTTGGCATTCCAGGGGATCCTCTATGGCTACACCTTC	CASSLAFQGILYGYTF
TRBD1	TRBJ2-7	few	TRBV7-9	TGTGCCAGCAGCCCGGGACAGGGAACCTACGAGCAGTACTTC	CASSPGQGTYEQYF
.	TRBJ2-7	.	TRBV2	TGTGCCAGCAGGAAGGAGTCGAACGAGCAGTACTTC	CASRKESNEQYF
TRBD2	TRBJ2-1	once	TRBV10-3	TGTGCCATCAGGACTTCGGGGGGGCCAAGCTCCTACAATGAGCAGTTCTTC	CAIRTSGGPSSYNEQFF
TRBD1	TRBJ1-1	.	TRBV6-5	TGTGCCAGCACCCAACAGGGGCGGGTCACTGAAGCTTTCTTT	CASTQQGRVTEAFF
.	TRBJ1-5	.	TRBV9	TGTGCCAGCAGCGCGGGGGGGGGCGGGCGCAATCAGCCCCAGCATTTT	CASSAGGGGRNQPQHF
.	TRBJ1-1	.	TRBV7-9	TGTGCCAGCAGCTTAGCGGGGGGAATCACTGAAGCTTTCTTT	CASSLAGGITEAFF
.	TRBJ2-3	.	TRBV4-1	TGCGCCAGCAGCCAAATGGGACTCAGATCAGATACGCAGTATTTT	CASSQMGLRSDTQYF
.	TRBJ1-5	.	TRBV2	TGTGCCAGCAGCGGGGGGATGAGCGACAATCAGCCCCAGCATTTT	CASSGGMSDNQPQHF
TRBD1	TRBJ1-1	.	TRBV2	TGTGCCAGCAGGACTCGACAGGGTATGAACACTGAAGCTTTCTTT	CASRTRQGMNTEAFF
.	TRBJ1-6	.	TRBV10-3	TGTGCCATCAGTGACGACAGTGATAATTCACCCCTCCACTTT	CAISDDSDNSPLHF
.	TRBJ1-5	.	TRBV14	TGTGCCAGCAGCCGACTCGAGGGCCAGCCCCAGCATTTT	CASSRLEGQPQHF
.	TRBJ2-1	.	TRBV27	TGTGCCAGCAGTTTCGGTCGTAATGAGCAGTTCTTC	CASSFGRNEQFF
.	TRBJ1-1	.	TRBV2	TGTGCCAGCAGCCCTCCTCTCAGGGCTAGGGCTTTCTTT	CASSPPLRARAFF
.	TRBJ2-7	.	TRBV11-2	TGTGCCAGCAGCTTATTAACGCGGGGACCAACCTACGAGCAGTACTTC	CASSLLTRGPTYEQYF
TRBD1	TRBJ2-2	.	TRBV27	TGTGCCAGCAGACCGGACAGGGCGAACACCGGGGAGCTGTTTTTT	CASRPDRANTGELFF
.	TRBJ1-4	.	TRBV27	TGTGCCAGCAGTTCCAGGCGAGAAGGCCCGCGGGATGAAAAACTGTTTTTT	CASSSRREGPRDEKLFF
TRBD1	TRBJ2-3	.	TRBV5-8	TGTGCCAGCAGCCTAGGACAGGAAAGCACAGATACGCAGTATTTT	CASSLGQESTDTQYF
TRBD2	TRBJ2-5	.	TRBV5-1	TGCGCCAGCAGCGAGGGACTAGCGGTAGAGACCCAGTACTTC	CASSEGLAVETQYF
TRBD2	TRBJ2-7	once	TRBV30	TGTGGCGCCGAGGGAGGGTTCTCCTACGAGCAGTACTTC	CGAEGGFSYEQYF
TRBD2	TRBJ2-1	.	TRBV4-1	TGCGCCAGCAGCCAGAGTTATAAGGGACTAGCTTTAGGGGATGAGCAGTTCTTC	CASSQSYKGLALGDEQFF
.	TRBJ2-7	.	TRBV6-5	TGTGCCAGCAGCACCCAGGGCTACGAGCAGTACTTC	CASSTQGYEQYF
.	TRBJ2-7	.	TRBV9	TGTGCCAGCAGCGTAGGGACAAATACCTACGAGCAGTACTTC	CASSVGTNTYEQYF
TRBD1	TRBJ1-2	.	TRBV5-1	TGCGCCAGCAGCATGACCGGGACAGGGTTAAATGGCTACACCTTC	CASSMTGTGLNGYTF
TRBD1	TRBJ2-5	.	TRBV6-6	TGTGCCAGCAGTCGGACAGGGGGGGAGACCCAGTACTTC	CASSRTGGETQYF
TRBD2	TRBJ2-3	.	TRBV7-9	TGTGCCAGCAGCATAGCGGGGCGGGGGATCACAGATACGCAGTATTTT	CASSIAGRGITDTQYF
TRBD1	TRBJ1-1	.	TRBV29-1	TGCAGCGGCCGCGGGACAGGGGACACTGAAGCTTTCTTT	CSGRGTGDTEAFF
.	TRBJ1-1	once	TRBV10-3	TGTGCCATCAGTGAATCTAAACGGGGGGGGAACACTGAAGCTTTCTTT	CAISESKRGGNTEAFF
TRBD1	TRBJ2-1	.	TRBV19	TGTGCCAGTAGTGCCGACAGGGGGCGTTCTCGGGAGCAGTTCTTC	CASSADRGRSREQFF
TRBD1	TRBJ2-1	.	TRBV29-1	TGCAGCGTTATGACAGGGGGTTACAATGAGCAGTTCTTC	CSVMTGGYNEQFF
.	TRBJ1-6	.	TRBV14	TGTGCCAGCAGCCAAGTGGCAGCGTCACCCCTCCACTTT	CASSQVAASPLHF
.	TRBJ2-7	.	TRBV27	TGTGCCAGCAGGAAGGGGATTGGCTCCTACGAGCAGTACTTC	CASRKGIGSYEQYF
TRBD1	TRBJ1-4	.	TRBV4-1	TGCGCCAGCAGCCAAGTGTGGGGGGACAGAAAGGGAGAAAAACTGTTTTTT	CASSQVWGDRKGEKLFF
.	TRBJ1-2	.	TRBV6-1	TGTGCCAGCAGTGAACTTCAGGGGATCTATGGCTACACCTTC	CASSELQGIYGYTF
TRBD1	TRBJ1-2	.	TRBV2	TGTGCCAGCAGTCCGACAGGGGGGGGCTACACCTTC	CASSPTGGGYTF
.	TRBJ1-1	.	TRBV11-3	TGTGCCAGCAGCTTAGGGGCAGGTGAAGCTTTCTTT	CASSLGAGEAFF
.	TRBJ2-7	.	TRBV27	TGTGCCAGCAGTCTAAAGACAGCCTACGAGCAGTACTTC	CASSLKTAYEQYF